These 12 T cell receptor beta chains originate from one sample sequenced in a study of CD8 T cells in ankylosing spondylitis. TCRdb reprocessed the 5' RACE reads via MiXCR and lists one record per CDR3 protein. Of about 130,000 distinct CDR3 sequences in the sample, about 7% were seen once. The sequencing sample was made of blood, either unsorted or a sorted T cell fraction (not recorded which). The receptors here all came from a female donor with ankylosing spondylitis or in good health (not recorded which).

This clonotype was detected many times. The chain recombines TRBV12-3 or TRBV12-4 with TRBJ1-1, with unresolved D. The CDR3 sequence is 13 residues long. V dropped 1 base and J dropped 6 bases, with 9 bases sitting between them. CDR3 nucleotides: TGTGCCAGCAGTTTAGGAGGAGGGTCTGAAGCTTTCTTT. It yields the protein CASSLGGGSEAFF.

The table lists this clonotype with a few counts. This sequence joins TRBV20-1 and TRBJ2-3, with D perhaps being TRBD1 or TRBD2 (5 bases each). With 6 bases removed from V and 0 bases from J, the gap between germline ends came to 16 bases. Germline V CDR1 and CDR2: DFQATT, SNEGSKA (reference sequence). This CDR3 has 15 amino acids. CDR3 in DNA: TGCAGTGCCACCCCCGGGACGGAAAGCACAGATACGCAGTATTTT. It translates to CSATPGTESTDTQYF.

The gene calls are TRBV29-1 and TRBJ2-5; the D is unclear. From germline, CDR1 is SQVTM and CDR2 ANQGSEA. Trimming took off 6 bases at V and 3 bases at J, with 5 bases between the two ends. The length of the CDR3 is 10 residues. The CDR3 here is CSVAKETQYF. Here the CDR3 DNA reads TGCAGCGTAGCCAAAGAGACCCAGTACTTC.

This clonotype was counted ten times or more. Here the CDR3 DNA reads TGTGCCAGCAGTCACCCCCGGGGCCAAAGAGGAAACATTCAGTACTTC. It specifies CASSHPRGQRGNIQYF. The chain has TRBV12-3 or TRBV12-4 and TRBJ2-4; D may correspond to TRBD1 or TRBD2 (5 bases each). V dropped 5 bases and J dropped 6 bases, with 20 bases sitting between them. This CDR3 has 16 residues.

There are many counts of this clonotype. V usage is TRBV5-1 and J usage is TRBJ1-5; TRBD1 matches 9 bases. Looked up from germline, CDR1 is SGHRS and CDR2 is YFSETQ. Unmatched junction bases numbered 13, after V lost 9 bases and J lost 9 bases. The CDR3 is 14 amino acids. CDR3 amino acids: CANSGTGPRWPQHF. For the CDR3, the DNA is TGCGCCAACTCGGGGACAGGGCCCAGATGGCCCCAGCATTTT.

This clonotype was recorded at least ten times. V gene TRBV4-1 combines with J gene TRBJ1-2; TRBD1 aligns across 7 bases. Germline V gene lookup returns CDR1 MGHRA and CDR2 YSYEKL. V shed 1 base, J shed 7 bases, and the junction held 15 bases outside the gene matches. The CDR3 spans 17 residues. The CDR3 loop reads CASSQGSGWGTATGYTF. The CDR3 nucleotides read TGCGCCAGCAGCCAAGGGTCGGGTTGGGGGACAGCAACTGGCTACACCTTC.

Many counts were recorded for this clonotype. The rearrangement joins TRBV4-3 to TRBJ1-1, with a tentative D call TRBD1 (5 bases). The CDR3 is made up of 16 amino acids. Trimming removed 3 bases at V and 1 base at J, with 15 bases between. Germline V gives CDR1 LGHNA, CDR2 YSLEER. CDR3 sequence: CASSQATTVENTEAFF. In DNA form, the CDR3 reads TGCGCCAGCAGCCAGGCTACGACAGTTGAGAACACTGAAGCTTTCTTT.

This clonotype was observed many times. CDR3 sequence: CSVVGTPVQETQYF. CDR3 DNA sequence: TGCAGCGTTGTGGGGACTCCGGTGCAAGAGACCCAGTACTTC. This rearrangement joins TRBV29-1 to TRBJ2-5; D possibly corresponds to TRBD2 (6 bases). Looked up from germline, CDR1 is SQVTM and CDR2 is ANQGSEA. Trimming removed 4 bases at V and 2 bases at J, with 14 bases between. The CDR3 covers 14 residues.

This clonotype was found many times. This chain uses TRBV6-1 with TRBJ1-1; D gene ambiguous. The length of the CDR3 is 13 residues. The V end lost 3 bases, the J end lost 0 bases, and 5 bases lay between the germline ends. Per germline, CDR1 MNHNS and CDR2 SASEGT. CDR3 DNA sequence: TGTGCCAGCAGTGAGACAATGAACACTGAAGCTTTCTTT. Translating it yields CASSETMNTEAFF.

This clonotype occurred a few times. This chain links TRBV5-1 with TRBJ2-7; the D call may be TRBD1 or TRBD2 (6 bases each). Trimming left V 6 bases short and J 3 bases short, with 16 bases between. The length of the CDR3 is 14 residues. Germline lookup yields CDR1 SGHRS and CDR2 YFSETQ. The CDR3 DNA follows: TGCGCCAGCAAAAGACAGGAGGGGGGCTACGAGCAGTACTTC. Amino acids: CASKRQEGGYEQYF.

This clonotype was seen many times. The chain employs TRBV30 and TRBJ1-2, with D hard to call. The CDR3 covers 12 residues. Looked up from germline, CDR1 is GTSNPN and CDR2 is SVGIG (reference sequence). Trimming stripped 3 bases from V and 6 bases from J, with 11 bases between. CDR3 in amino acids: CAWRVRVNGYTF. The CDR3 DNA reads TGTGCCTGGAGAGTCAGAGTAAATGGCTACACCTTC.

As regards this clonotype: Germline and junction disagree at one end, which may indicate a read error. This sequence joins TRBV3-1 and TRBJ2-5; D is uncertain. CDR1 LGHDT and CDR2 YNNKEL come from the germline V gene (reference sequence). The CDR3 consists of 12 residues. CDR3 protein: CASSQDQEAQYF. CDR3 coding DNA: TGTGCCAGCAGCCAAGATCAAGAGGCCCAGTACTTC.